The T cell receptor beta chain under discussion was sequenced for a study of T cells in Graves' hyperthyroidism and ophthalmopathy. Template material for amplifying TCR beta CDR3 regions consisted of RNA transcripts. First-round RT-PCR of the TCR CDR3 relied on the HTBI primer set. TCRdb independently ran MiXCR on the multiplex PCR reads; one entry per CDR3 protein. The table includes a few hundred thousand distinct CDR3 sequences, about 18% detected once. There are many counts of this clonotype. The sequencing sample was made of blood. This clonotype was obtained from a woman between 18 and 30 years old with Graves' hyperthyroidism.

CDR3 sequence: CASSISRVLVTEAFF. In DNA, the CDR3 is TGTGCCAGTAGTATAAGTAGGGTCTTAGTAACTGAAGCTTTCTTT. The gene calls are TRBV19 and TRBJ1-1; D remains ambiguous. Per the germline V gene, CDR1 is LNHDA and CDR2 is SQIVND (reference sequence). V was pared by 2 bases and J by 5 bases, with 15 bases between. This CDR3 has 15 amino acids. Filled out from reference TRBV19 and TRBJ1-1, the complete variable domain reads DGGITQSPKYLFRKEGQNVTLSCEQNLNHDAMYWYRQDPGQGLRLIYYSQIVNDFQKGDIAEGYSVSREKKESFPLTVTSAQKNPTAFYLCASSISRVLVTEAFFGQGTRLTVV.